This T cell receptor beta chain appears in the sequencing data of a study of immune evolution from preneoplasia to lung adenocarcinoma. Across the study: HLA loss of heterozygosity: roughly 6.6% AIS, about 15% MIA, over 25% ADC, none AAH. Study findings and constraints: Compared with EGFR-mutant or double wild-type lesions, KRAS-mutant nodules were more clonal. Later-stage lesions seemingly showed higher T cell density and diversity than normal lung.

Details on this clone: Its antigen remains unknown.

Profiling relied on immunoSEQ multiplex PCR, and the TCRdb table lists in-frame clones only, not all of them. The sample carries over 11,000 clones, 75% to 85% recorded once. The CDR3 sequence is 13 residues long. V lost 6 bases, J lost 0 bases, and 8 bases lay in between. Germline V gene sequence: CDR1 LGHNT, CDR2 FRNRAP. This sequence originates from a person between 65 and 80 years old with lung adenocarcinoma. The sequenced sample consisted of FFPE minimally invasive lung adenocarcinoma tissue. The chain uses TRBV12-5 and TRBJ1-1; D ambiguous. The CDR3 loop reads CASGSGLNTEAFF. DNA of the CDR3: TGTGCTAGTGGCTCTGGTTTGAACACTGAAGCTTTCTTT.